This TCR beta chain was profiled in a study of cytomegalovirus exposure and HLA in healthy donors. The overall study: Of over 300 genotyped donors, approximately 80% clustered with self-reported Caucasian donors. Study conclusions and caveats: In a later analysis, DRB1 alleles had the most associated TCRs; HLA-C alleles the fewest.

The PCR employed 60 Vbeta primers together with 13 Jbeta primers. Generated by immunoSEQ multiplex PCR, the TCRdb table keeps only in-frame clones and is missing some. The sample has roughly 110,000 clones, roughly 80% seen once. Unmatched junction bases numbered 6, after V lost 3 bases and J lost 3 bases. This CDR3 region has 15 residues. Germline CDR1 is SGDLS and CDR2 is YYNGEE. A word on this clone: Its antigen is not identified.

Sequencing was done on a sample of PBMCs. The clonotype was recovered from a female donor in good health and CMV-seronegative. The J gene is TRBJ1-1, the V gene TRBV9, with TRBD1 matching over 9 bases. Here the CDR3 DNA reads TGTGCCAGCAGCGGGGGGGACAGGGTGGACACTGAAGCTTTCTTT. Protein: CASSGGDRVDTEAFF.